These T cell receptor beta chains were read from a single sample in a study of cytomegalovirus exposure and HLA in healthy donors. Here immunoSEQ multiplex PCR was the method, and the copy in TCRdb shows in-frame clones only, minus some. The repertoire consists of over 150,000 clones, with roughly 80% occurring once and the leading ten covering around 4.7%. Sequencing input: PBMCs. Receptor source: a male donor in good health and CMV-seronegative. Each CDR3 is given with its conserved first and last residue. Each record gives: CDR3 DNA, CDR3 protein, clone size, J gene, V gene, D gene. D genes are given only for firm matches. Expanded clones are given a class, and other clones once, few, many or no size at all.

TGTGCCAGCGGTAGGACAGGGGCGCGGCAAGAGACCCAGTACTTC | CASGRTGARQETQYF | . | TRBJ2-5 | TRBV7-7 | TRBD1
TGTGCCAGCAGTGGGACTAGCGGTTACAATGAGCAGTTCTTC | CASSGTSGYNEQFF | . | TRBJ2-1 | TRBV6-6 | TRBD2
TGTGCCAGTAGGACAGGAGAAGGCTATGGCTACACCTTC | CASRTGEGYGYTF | once | TRBJ1-2 | TRBV6-6 | TRBD1
TGTGCCAGCAGTCGGACAGGGAACTATGGCTACACCTTC | CASSRTGNYGYTF | . | TRBJ1-2 | TRBV2 | TRBD1
TGTGCCAGCAGCCTACGGACGGGACAGACTTATGGCTACACCTTC | CASSLRTGQTYGYTF | once | TRBJ1-2 | TRBV5-4 | TRBD1
TGCGCCAGCAGCTTGGGGACTAGCGGCCAAGAGACCCAGTACTTC | CASSLGTSGQETQYF | . | TRBJ2-5 | TRBV5-1 | TRBD2
TGTGCCAGCAGTTACTCGACGGGGAACTACAATGAGCAGTTCTTC | CASSYSTGNYNEQFF | . | TRBJ2-1 | TRBV6-5 | .
TGTGCCAGCAGCGTAGGGGGCAGCCAAGAGACCCAGTACTTC | CASSVGGSQETQYF | . | TRBJ2-5 | TRBV9 | .
TGCAGCGTTCAAGCGCAGGGGGCCGGCGAGCAGTACTTC | CSVQAQGAGEQYF | . | TRBJ2-7 | TRBV29-1 | TRBD1
TGTGCCAGCAGTTCCGGACAGGGGAATGAAGCTTTCTTT | CASSSGQGNEAFF | . | TRBJ1-1 | TRBV28 | TRBD1
TGTGCCACCAGCAGAGACCGACTTGCCGGGACAGCGAACACTGAAGCTTTCTTT | CATSRDRLAGTANTEAFF | . | TRBJ1-1 | TRBV15 | TRBD1
TGTGCCAGTAGGGAACAGGGTGGGACTGAAGCTTTCTTT | CASREQGGTEAFF | few | TRBJ1-1 | TRBV19 | .
TGTGCCAGCAGCTTGGGTACAGGGTTAGGAAACACCATATATTTT | CASSLGTGLGNTIYF | . | TRBJ1-3 | TRBV5-4 | .
TGTGCCAGCAGTTACGGGACAGGGGGGCGAACTGAAGCTTTCTTT | CASSYGTGGRTEAFF | . | TRBJ1-1 | TRBV27 | TRBD1
TGTGCCTGGAGTGTAGGGGCCGTCTATGGCTACACCTTC | CAWSVGAVYGYTF | . | TRBJ1-2 | TRBV30 | .
TGTGCCAGCAGTTACGTTCCGGGGGCTAATGAAAAACTGTTTTTT | CASSYVPGANEKLFF | . | TRBJ1-4 | TRBV6-5 | .
TGCAGCGTTCAAAGGGGGACAGGGATACGTGAGCAGTACTTC | CSVQRGTGIREQYF | . | TRBJ2-7 | TRBV29-1 | TRBD1
TGTGCCAGCAGCTCGGGGGTAGGCGGGGGCACAGATACGCAGTATTTT | CASSSGVGGGTDTQYF | . | TRBJ2-3 | TRBV5-8 | .
TGTGCCAGCAGCCCAGGACAGGGGTGGTTCAATGAGCAGTTCTTC | CASSPGQGWFNEQFF | . | TRBJ2-1 | TRBV11-3 | TRBD1
TGTGCCAGCAGCCAAGTGAGCTTGGGACAGGGGGCGGAAGGCTACACCTTC | CASSQVSLGQGAEGYTF | . | TRBJ1-2 | TRBV2 | TRBD1
TGTGCCAGCAGCAACAGGGATCGCTACACCTTC | CASSNRDRYTF | . | TRBJ1-2 | TRBV6-5 | .
TGTGCTAGTGGTCCCTCGACTAGCGGGAGCGATACGCAGTATTTT | CASGPSTSGSDTQYF | few | TRBJ2-3 | TRBV12-5 | TRBD2
TGCGCCAGCAGCCAAGATCAGGGCATGGAGGGCTACACCTTC | CASSQDQGMEGYTF | . | TRBJ1-2 | TRBV4-1 | .
TGTGCCACCAGCAGACGGGACAGTCGATTCTATGGCTACACCTTC | CATSRRDSRFYGYTF | . | TRBJ1-2 | TRBV15 | TRBD1
TGTGCCAGTAGGATGGGACAGGGCGGCAATCAGCCCCAGCATTTT | CASRMGQGGNQPQHF | . | TRBJ1-5 | TRBV19 | TRBD1
TGTGCCTGGAGTCTCCACTATGGCTACACCTTC | CAWSLHYGYTF | . | TRBJ1-2 | TRBV30 | .
TGTGCCAGTATCGACAGGGGTGACAACTATGGCTACACCTTC | CASIDRGDNYGYTF | . | TRBJ1-2 | TRBV5-4 | TRBD1